These 9 T cell receptor beta chains originate from one sample sequenced in a study of blood T cell repertoires in COVID-19. Repertoires were generated with immunoSEQ multiplex PCR, while TCRdb's copy carries only in-frame clones and drops some. The data show more than 60,000 clones, under 95% seen once. Material for sequencing was peripheral blood. The receptor set was obtained from a human donor in a cohort sampled during active COVID-19.

The V call is TRBV7-6, the J call TRBJ2-5, with 10 bases aligning to TRBD1. V lost 2 bases and J lost 2; bases outside the gene matches: 5. CDR1 and CDR2 from the germline V gene are SGHVS and FNYEAQ. This CDR3 is 16 amino acids long. This CDR3 is CASSLQWDRGQETQYF. Written as DNA, the CDR3 is TGTGCCAGCAGCTTACAATGGGACAGGGGTCAAGAGACCCAGTACTTC.

The chain is built from TRBV11-1 and TRBJ2-7; TRBD2 matches 10 bases. Germline V CDR1 and CDR2: SGHAT, FQDESV (reference sequence). The CDR3 loop spans 15 amino acids. J lost 5 bases, V lost 5 bases, and 9 bases had no gene match. The CDR3 region is CASSGPGTSVHEQYF. The CDR3 DNA sequence: TGTGCCAGCAGCGGACCCGGGACTAGCGTCCACGAGCAGTACTTC. The full variable domain, completed using reference TRBV11-1 and TRBJ2-7, is EAEVAQSPRYKITEKSQAVAFWCDPISGHATLYWYRQILGQGPELLVQFQDESVVDDSQLPKDRFSAERLKGVDSTLKIQPAELGDSAMYLCASSGPGTSVHEQYFGPGTRLTVT.

This sequence joins TRBV4-1 and TRBJ1-6, with 10 bases matching TRBD1. Germline V gene data show CDR1 as MGHRA and CDR2 as YSYEKL. The CDR3 loop spans 21 amino acids. V shed 2 bases, J shed 0 bases, and the junction held 13 bases outside the gene matches. The CDR3 DNA reads as TGCGCCAGCAGCCAATCTATCCTGGGACAGGGGTCGAGCTCCTATAATTCACCCCTCCACTTT. Its protein is CASSQSILGQGSSSYNSPLHF.

The CDR3: CASSLRHLGGNTGELFF. CDR3 DNA: TGTGCCAGTAGTCTTCGACATCTAGGGGGGAACACCGGGGAGCTGTTTTTT. The rearrangement links TRBV19 to TRBJ2-2, with D maybe TRBD1 (6 bases). The CDR3 spans 17 residues. From germline, CDR1 is LNHDA and CDR2 SQIVND (reference sequence). The V end was cut by 5 bases, the J end by 1 base, with 17 bases between.

The chain recombines TRBV11-2 with TRBJ1-1, with 9 positions matching TRBD1. V lost 1 base and J lost 4; bases outside the gene matches: 1. CDR1 is SGHAT and CDR2 is FQNNGV in the germline V gene. The CDR3 loop spans 14 amino acids. The CDR3 bases are TGTGCCAGCAGCTTAGTGGGACAGGGCACTGAAGCTTTCTTT. It translates to CASSLVGQGTEAFF.

This chain connects TRBV12-5 to TRBJ1-2, with D maybe TRBD1 (6 bases). CDR3 length equals 14 residues. V was clipped by 1 base and J by 6 bases, with 12 bases between them. The germline CDR1 and CDR2 sequences are LGHNT and FRNRAP. In DNA form, the CDR3 reads TGTGCTAGTGGTTTGGACAGGGCTGATAATGGCTACACCTTC. As protein: CASGLDRADNGYTF.

The chain has TRBV10-1 and TRBJ1-5; D unclear. Trimming left V 6 bases short and J 3 bases short, with 24 bases between. The germline CDR1 and CDR2 sequences are WNHNN and SYGVQD (reference sequence). The CDR3 contains 18 residues. Here the CDR3 reads CASRPSWEKKPFNQPQHF. The CDR3 DNA is TGCGCCAGCAGACCGAGTTGGGAGAAAAAACCGTTCAATCAGCCCCAGCATTTT.

The genes are TRBV7-8 and TRBJ2-2; TRBD2 matches at 8 bases. Germline CDR1 is SGHVS and CDR2 is FQNEAQ. V lost 1 base and J lost 0; bases outside the gene matches: 4. This CDR3 spans 17 amino acids. The CDR3 region is CASSLDAGGSNTGELFF. DNA of the CDR3: TGTGCCAGCAGCTTAGATGCGGGGGGTTCGAACACCGGGGAGCTGTTTTTT.

The chain joins TRBV25-1 to TRBJ2-5; D remains ambiguous. This CDR3 is 13 amino acids long. V was pared by 0 bases and J by 3 bases, with 5 bases between. The V gene's germline CDR1 is MGHDK and CDR2 SYGVNS. As DNA, the CDR3 is TGTGCCAGCAGTGAATATAACAAAGAGACCCAGTACTTC. Translating it yields CASSEYNKETQYF.